The clone carrying this T cell receptor beta chain was observed a handful of times. Template material for amplifying TCR beta CDR3 regions consisted of RNA transcripts. The HTBI primer set served for first-round RT-PCR of the TCR CDR3. TCRdb ran MiXCR on the multiplex PCR reads and lists one entry per CDR3 protein. Among nearly 750,000 distinct CDR3 sequences listed, 30% to 40% were seen once. The record originates from a study of T cells in Graves' hyperthyroidism and ophthalmopathy. The V gene's germline CDR1 is MGHRA and CDR2 YSYEKL. The V gene lost 1 base and the J gene lost 5 bases, with 14 bases spanning the gap. The CDR3 is 15 residues long. Each diagnosis was grounded in clinical symptoms, serum thyroxine and TRAb, thyroid ultrasound, and orbital computed tomography.

The rearrangement joins TRBV4-1 to TRBJ1-1, with no clear D. The sequence was collected from a middle-aged woman with Graves' hyperthyroidism. The sequenced sample consisted of blood. The CDR3 region has the DNA TGCGCCAGCAGCCAAGGCCCCGGCCCCAAGACTGAAGCTTTCTTT. As protein: CASSQGPGPKTEAFF.